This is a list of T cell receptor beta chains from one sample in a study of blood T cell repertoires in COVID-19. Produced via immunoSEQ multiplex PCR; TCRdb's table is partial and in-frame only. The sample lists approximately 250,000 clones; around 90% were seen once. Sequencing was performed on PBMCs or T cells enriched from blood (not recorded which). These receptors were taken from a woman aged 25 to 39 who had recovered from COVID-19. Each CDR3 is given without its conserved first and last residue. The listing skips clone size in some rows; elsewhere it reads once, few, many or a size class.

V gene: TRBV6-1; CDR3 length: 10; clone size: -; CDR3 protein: ASSDGGAPLH
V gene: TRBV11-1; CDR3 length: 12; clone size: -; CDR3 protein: ASSSGQGPLVAF
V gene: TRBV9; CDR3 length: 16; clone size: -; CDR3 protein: ASSVLWTSGTHPDTQY
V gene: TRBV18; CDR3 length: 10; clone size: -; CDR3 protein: ASSLRGGEQY
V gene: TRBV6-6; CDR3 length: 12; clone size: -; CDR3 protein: ASHPGTGTYEQY
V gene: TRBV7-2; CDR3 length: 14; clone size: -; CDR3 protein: ASSFNGRATNEKLF
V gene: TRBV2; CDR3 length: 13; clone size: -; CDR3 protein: ASSGPGGGNQPQH
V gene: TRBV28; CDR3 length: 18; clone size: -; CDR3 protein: ASSSLVGTRGGAVTGELF
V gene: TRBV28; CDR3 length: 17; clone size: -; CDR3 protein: ASSLGVFAGGSDTDTQY
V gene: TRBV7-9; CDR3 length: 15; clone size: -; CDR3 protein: ASSLLPMGQGNSPLH
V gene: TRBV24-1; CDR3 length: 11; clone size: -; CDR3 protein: ATPWQGTYEQY
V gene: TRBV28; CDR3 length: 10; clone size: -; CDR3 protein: ASRSVTDTQY
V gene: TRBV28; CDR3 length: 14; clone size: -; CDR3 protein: ASSRLRGNSGNTIY
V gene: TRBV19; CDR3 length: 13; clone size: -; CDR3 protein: ASSPWAGGTGELF
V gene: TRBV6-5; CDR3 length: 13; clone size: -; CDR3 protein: ASSPTSGGPYEQY
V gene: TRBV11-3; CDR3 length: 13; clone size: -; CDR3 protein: ASSLVLGENTEAF
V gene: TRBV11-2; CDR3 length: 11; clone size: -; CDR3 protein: ASSWGRFYGYT
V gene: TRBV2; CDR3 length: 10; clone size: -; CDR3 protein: ASDSGSYEQY
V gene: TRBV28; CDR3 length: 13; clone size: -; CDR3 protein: ASSGQGASYNEQF
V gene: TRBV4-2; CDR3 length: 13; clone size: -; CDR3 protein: ASSQVAENTDTQY
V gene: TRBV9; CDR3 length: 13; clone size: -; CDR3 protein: ASSPLGASNQPQH
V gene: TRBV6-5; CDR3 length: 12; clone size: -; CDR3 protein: ASSYAGANTEAF
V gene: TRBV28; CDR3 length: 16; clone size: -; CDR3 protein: ASSLRQGHVRSTDTQY
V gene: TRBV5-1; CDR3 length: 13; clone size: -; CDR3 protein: ASSLSGTGVEKLF
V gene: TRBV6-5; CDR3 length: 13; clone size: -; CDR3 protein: ASSQYGRGNQPQH
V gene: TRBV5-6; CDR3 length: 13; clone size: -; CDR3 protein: ASSLGGQGPYGYT
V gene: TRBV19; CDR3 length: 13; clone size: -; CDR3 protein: ASSIVGGSYEKLF
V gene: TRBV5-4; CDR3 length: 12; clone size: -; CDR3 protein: ASSSGLVTGELF
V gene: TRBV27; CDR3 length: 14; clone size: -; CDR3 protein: ASSLGQGAGDYEQY
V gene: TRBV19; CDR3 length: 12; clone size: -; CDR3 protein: ASRTGTDNSPLH
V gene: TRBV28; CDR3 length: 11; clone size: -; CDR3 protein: ASSIARFGPLH
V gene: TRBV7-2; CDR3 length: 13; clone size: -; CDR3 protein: ASSIERGLTNEQF
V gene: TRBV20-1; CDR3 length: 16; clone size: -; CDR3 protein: SASFSPTGLAGYNEQF
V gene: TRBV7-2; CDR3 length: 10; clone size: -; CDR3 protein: ASSQNGQGAF
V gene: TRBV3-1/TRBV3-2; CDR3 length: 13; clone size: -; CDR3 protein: ASSLIGLWQETQY
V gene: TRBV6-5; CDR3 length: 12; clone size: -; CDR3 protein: ASSSPGLAGEQY
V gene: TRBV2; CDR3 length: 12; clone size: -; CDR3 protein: ASSQGTSGNTIY
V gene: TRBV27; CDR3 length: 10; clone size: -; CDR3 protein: ASRQGPYEQY
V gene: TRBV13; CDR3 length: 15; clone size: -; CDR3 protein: ASSLGPKDILTGELF
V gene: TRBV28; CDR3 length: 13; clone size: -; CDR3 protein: ASTSLSGGAYEQY
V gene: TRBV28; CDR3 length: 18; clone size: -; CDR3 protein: ASSLGGQGWTTQFHYGYT
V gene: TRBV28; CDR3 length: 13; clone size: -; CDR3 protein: ASSLGGSANYGYT
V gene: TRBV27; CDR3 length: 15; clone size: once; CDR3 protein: ASSFVSRTTGPTEAF
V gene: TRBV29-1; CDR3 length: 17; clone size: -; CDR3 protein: SVENRDYAGRPPYNEQF